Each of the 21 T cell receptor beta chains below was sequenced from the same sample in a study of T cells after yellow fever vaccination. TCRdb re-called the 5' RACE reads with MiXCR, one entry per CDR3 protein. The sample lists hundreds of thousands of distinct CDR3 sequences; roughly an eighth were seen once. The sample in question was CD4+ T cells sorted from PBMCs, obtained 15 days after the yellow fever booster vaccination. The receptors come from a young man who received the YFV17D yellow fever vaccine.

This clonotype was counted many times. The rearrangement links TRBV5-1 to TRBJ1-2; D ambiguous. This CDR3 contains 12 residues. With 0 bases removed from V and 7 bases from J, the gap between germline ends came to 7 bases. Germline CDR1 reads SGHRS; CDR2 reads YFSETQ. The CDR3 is CASSLVGLGYTF. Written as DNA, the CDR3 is TGCGCCAGCAGCTTGGTTGGTCTTGGCTACACCTTC.

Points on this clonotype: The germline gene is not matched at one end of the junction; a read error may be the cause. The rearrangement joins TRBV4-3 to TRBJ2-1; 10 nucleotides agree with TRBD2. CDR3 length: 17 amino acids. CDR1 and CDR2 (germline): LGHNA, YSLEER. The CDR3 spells CAISQRSGGANVNEQFF. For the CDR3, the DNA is TGCGCCATCAGCCAAAGAAGCGGGGGGGCCAATGTGAATGAGCAGTTCTTC.

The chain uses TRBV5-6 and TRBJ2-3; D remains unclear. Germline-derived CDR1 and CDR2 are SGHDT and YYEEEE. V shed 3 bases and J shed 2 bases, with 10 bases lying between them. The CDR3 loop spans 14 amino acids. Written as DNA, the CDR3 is TGTGCCAGCAGCTCGGCGGATTACACAGATACGCAGTATTTT. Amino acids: CASSSADYTDTQYF.

The CDR3 coding sequence is TGTGCCAGCAGCAGGAGCGGGGGGGCTGAGACCCAGTACTTC. Translated, it gives CASSRSGGAETQYF. This chain links TRBV9 with TRBJ2-5; 10 nucleotides agree with TRBD2. CDR3 size: 14 residues. The ends lost 4 bases at V and 5 bases at J; junction bases unmatched: 5. Germline V lookup: CDR1 SGDLS, CDR2 YYNGEE.

CDR3 sequence: CASIPGTKGYEQYF. The CDR3 DNA follows: TGTGCCAGCATCCCCGGGACTAAAGGCTACGAGCAGTACTTC. The J gene is TRBJ2-7, the V gene TRBV21-1; the table's D call of TRBD2 was not tested on the DNA. TRBV21-1 is tagged as a pseudogene. The CDR3 consists of 14 residues.

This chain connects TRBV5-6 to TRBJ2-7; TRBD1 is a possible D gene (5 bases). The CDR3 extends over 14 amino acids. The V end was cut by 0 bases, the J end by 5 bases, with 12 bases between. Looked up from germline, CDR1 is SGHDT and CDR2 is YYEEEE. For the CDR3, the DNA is TGTGCCAGCAGCTTGGGGGGCAGGAACCACGAGCAGTACGTC. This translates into CASSLGGRNHEQYV.

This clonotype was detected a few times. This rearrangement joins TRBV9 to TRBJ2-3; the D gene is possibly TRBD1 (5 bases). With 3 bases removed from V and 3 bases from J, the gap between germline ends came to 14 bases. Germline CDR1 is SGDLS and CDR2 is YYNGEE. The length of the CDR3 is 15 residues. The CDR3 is CASSGPRQLTDTQYF. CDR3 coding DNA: TGTGCCAGCAGCGGGCCGCGACAGCTTACAGATACGCAGTATTTT.

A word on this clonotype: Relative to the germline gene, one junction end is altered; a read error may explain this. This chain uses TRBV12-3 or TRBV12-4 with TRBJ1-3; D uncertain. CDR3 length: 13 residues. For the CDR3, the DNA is TGTGCCAGCAGTTTTTCCCCTTTGGAGGTCAGAATGTTT. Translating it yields CASSFSPLEVRMF.

The CDR3 region has the DNA TGTGCCAGCAGCGACCGAGGACAGGGGGCCTCAGATACGCAGTATTTT. This translates into CASSDRGQGASDTQYF. This chain joins TRBV5-4 and TRBJ2-3; 11 bases are a match to TRBD1. V dropped 4 bases and J dropped 4; count of bases not matched to a gene: 8. The germline CDR1 and CDR2 sequences are SGHNT and YYREEE (reference sequence). The length of the CDR3 is 16 residues.

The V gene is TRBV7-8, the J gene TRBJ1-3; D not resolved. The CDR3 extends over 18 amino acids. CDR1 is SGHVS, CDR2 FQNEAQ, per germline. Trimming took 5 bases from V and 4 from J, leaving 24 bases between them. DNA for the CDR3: TGTGCCAGCAGCCGACTTCTCACCCCAGGCTCGATCGGAAACACCATATATTTT. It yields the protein CASSRLLTPGSIGNTIYF.

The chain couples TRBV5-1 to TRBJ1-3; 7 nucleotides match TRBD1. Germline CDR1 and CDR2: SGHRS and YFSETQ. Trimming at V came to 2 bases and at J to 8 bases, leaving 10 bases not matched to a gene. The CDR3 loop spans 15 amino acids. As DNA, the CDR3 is TGCGCCAGCAGCTTCCAGGGGGAACCTTCCGACACCATATATTTT. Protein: CASSFQGEPSDTIYF.

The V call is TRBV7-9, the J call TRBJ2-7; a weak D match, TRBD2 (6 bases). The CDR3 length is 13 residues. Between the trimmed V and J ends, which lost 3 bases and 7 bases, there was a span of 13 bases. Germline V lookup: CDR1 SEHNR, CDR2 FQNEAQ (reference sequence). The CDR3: CASSFLTAGEQYF. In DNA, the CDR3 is TGTGCCAGCAGCTTTTTGACCGCGGGAGAGCAGTACTTC.

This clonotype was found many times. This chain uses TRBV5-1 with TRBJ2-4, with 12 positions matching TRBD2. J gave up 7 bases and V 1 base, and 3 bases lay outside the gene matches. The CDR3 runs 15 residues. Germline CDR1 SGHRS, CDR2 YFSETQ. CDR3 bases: TGCGCCAGCAGCTTGCTGGGACTAGCGGGCAACATTCAGTACTTC. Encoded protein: CASSLLGLAGNIQYF.

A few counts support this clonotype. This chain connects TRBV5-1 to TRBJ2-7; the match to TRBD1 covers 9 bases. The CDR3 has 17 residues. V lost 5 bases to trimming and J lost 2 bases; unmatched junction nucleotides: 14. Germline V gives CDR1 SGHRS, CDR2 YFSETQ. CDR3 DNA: TGCGCCAGCAGTCGCCTCTCCGGGACAGGGTCTGCCTACGAGCAGTACTTC. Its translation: CASSRLSGTGSAYEQYF. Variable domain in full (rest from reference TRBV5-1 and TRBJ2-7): KAGVTQTPRYLIKTRGQQVTLSCSPISGHRSVSWYQQTPGQGLQFLFEYFSETQRNKGNFPGRFSGRQFSNSRSEMNVSTLELGDSALYLCASSRLSGTGSAYEQYFGPGTRLTVT.

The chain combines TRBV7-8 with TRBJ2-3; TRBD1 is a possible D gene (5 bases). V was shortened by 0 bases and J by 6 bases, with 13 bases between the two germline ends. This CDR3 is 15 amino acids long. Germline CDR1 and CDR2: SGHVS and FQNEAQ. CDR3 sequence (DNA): TGTGCCAGCAGCTTAGCTCCAGGGTTCAAGGATACGCAGTATTTT. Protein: CASSLAPGFKDTQYF.

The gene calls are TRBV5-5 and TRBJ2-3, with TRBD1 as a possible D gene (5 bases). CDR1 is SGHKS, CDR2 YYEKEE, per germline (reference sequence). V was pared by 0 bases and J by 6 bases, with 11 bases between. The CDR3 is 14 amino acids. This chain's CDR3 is CASSLVGNRDTQYF. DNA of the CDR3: TGTGCCAGCAGCTTGGTGGGAAACAGGGATACGCAGTATTTT.

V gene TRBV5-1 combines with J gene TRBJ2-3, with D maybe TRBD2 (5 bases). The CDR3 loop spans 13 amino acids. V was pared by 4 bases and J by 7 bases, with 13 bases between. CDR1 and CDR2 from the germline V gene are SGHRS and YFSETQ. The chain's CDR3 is CASSPGLEYTQYF. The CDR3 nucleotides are TGCGCCAGCAGCCCCGGACTGGAGTATACGCAGTATTTT.

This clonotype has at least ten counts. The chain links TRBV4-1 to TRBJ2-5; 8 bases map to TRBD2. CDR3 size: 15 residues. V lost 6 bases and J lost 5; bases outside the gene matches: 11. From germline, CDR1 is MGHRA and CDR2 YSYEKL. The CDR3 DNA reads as TGCGCCAGCAGACCTTCCGGGACTAGTGGTGAGACCCAGTACTTC. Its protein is CASRPSGTSGETQYF.

DNA for the CDR3: TGTGCCAGCAGCGAACCACAGGGCCGACCCGCCTACGAGCAGTACTTC. Amino acids: CASSEPQGRPAYEQYF. J is TRBJ2-7 and V is TRBV7-9; D is perhaps TRBD1 (6 bases). Looked up from germline, CDR1 is SEHNR and CDR2 is FQNEAQ (reference sequence). The V end was cut by 5 bases, the J end by 2 bases, with 19 bases between. CDR3 length equals 16 residues.

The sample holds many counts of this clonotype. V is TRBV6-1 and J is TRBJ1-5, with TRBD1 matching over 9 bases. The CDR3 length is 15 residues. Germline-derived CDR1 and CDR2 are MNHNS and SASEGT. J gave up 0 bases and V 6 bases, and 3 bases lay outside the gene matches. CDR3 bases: TGTGCCAGCAGCGACAGGGGGGCTAGCAATCAGCCCCAGCATTTT. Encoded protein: CASSDRGASNQPQHF.

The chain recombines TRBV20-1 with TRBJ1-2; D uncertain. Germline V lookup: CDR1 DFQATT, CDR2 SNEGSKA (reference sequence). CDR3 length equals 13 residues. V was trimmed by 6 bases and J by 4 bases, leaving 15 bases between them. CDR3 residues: CSAADPWSYGYTF. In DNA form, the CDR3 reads TGCAGTGCCGCCGATCCCTGGAGCTATGGCTACACCTTC.